Each of the 18 T cell receptor beta chains below was sequenced from the same sample in a study of neurological immune-mediated disorders. TCRdb recomputed calls from the 5' RACE reads with MiXCR, one row per CDR3 protein. The sample yields around 60,000 distinct CDR3 sequences, roughly 10% seen once. Specified time point: longitudinal time-point 1 (baseline). Material: PBMCs. All receptors derive from a male donor with HTLV-1-associated myelopathy (HAM/TSP).

Ten or more counts support this clonotype. Here the CDR3 omits its conserved ending phenylalanine or tryptophan, so a read error is the likely source. It is unclear where the CDR3 begins or ends on the DNA, so no DNA is shown, and the CDR3 is as TCRdb lists it. The V and J genes are TRBV27 and TRBJ1-1; the listed D gene, TRBD1, was not tested against the DNA. Ends included, the CDR3 has 10 residues. CDR1 is MNHEY and CDR2 is SMNVEV in the germline V gene (reference sequence). The CDR3 is CASSSVWDRA.

This clonotype occurred a few times. V and J are TRBV20-1 and TRBJ1-5; possibly TRBD1 for D (6 bases). V dropped 0 bases and J dropped 5 bases, with 11 bases sitting between them. The CDR3 runs to 14 residues. Per germline, CDR1 DFQATT and CDR2 SNEGSKA (reference sequence). This chain's CDR3 is CSAREGAADQPQHF. CDR3 sequence (DNA): TGCAGTGCTAGAGAGGGGGCGGCCGATCAGCCCCAGCATTTT.

This clonotype was counted many times. The CDR3 spells CASSETGRKTQYF. The CDR3 DNA reads as TGTGCCAGCAGCGAGACAGGGAGAAAGACCCAGTACTTC. V is TRBV5-6 and J is TRBJ2-5; TRBD1 agrees at 7 bases. The CDR3 covers 13 residues. V lost 4 bases to trimming and J lost 6 bases; unmatched junction nucleotides: 6. Germline lookup yields CDR1 SGHDT and CDR2 YYEEEE.

CDR3 in amino acids: CATSRDAGRTYEQYF. The CDR3 DNA reads TGTGCCACCAGCAGAGATGCGGGCAGGACCTACGAGCAGTACTTC. The chain recombines TRBV15 with TRBJ2-7; D perhaps matches TRBD2 (5 bases). The CDR3 sequence is 15 residues long. V lost 0 bases, J lost 2 bases, and 11 bases lay in between. Germline V gives CDR1 LNHNV, CDR2 YYDKDF (reference sequence).

This clonotype was seen many times. This chain connects TRBV20-1 to TRBJ1-2; 7 nucleotides align to TRBD1. The junction had 9 bases not matched to a gene; V was cut back by 1 base and J by 7 bases. Looked up from germline, CDR1 is DFQATT and CDR2 is SNEGSKA (reference sequence). The CDR3 loop spans 14 amino acids. CDR3 nucleotides: TGCAGTGCTAGAGGGACAGGAGATAAGCGTGGCTACACCTTC. Amino acids: CSARGTGDKRGYTF.

This clonotype has at least ten counts. The rearrangement links TRBV19 to TRBJ2-7; TRBD1 agrees at 7 bases. V dropped 5 bases and J dropped 5; count of bases not matched to a gene: 6. CDR1 and CDR2 (germline): LNHDA, SQIVND (reference sequence). The CDR3 spans 13 residues. CDR3: CASSPQQGNEQYF. In DNA form, the CDR3 reads TGTGCCAGTAGTCCCCAACAGGGGAACGAGCAGTACTTC. Variable domain in full (rest from reference TRBV19 and TRBJ2-7): DGGITQSPKYLFRKEGQNVTLSCEQNLNHDAMYWYRQDPGQGLRLIYYSQIVNDFQKGDIAEGYSVSREKKESFPLTVTSAQKNPTAFYLCASSPQQGNEQYFGPGTRLTVT.

There are a few counts of this clonotype. A much larger clone is a single base away; this may be a read error. V and J are TRBV7-9 and TRBJ2-3; 7 nucleotides match TRBD2. Germline V gene data show CDR1 as SEHNR and CDR2 as FQNEAQ (reference sequence). This CDR3 is 11 amino acids long. J gave up 14 bases and V 4 bases, and 6 bases lay outside the gene matches. CDR3 DNA: TGTGCCAGCAGCTGGGACTATTGGGTGTATTTT. Translated: CASSWDYWVYF. Together with reference TRBV7-9 and TRBJ2-3, the CDR3 gives the full variable domain: DTGVSQNPRHKITKRGQNVTFRCDPISEHNRLYWYRQTLGQGPEFLTYFQNEAQLEKSRLLSDRFSAERPKGSFSTLEIQRTEQGDSAMYLCASSWDYWVYFGPGTRLTVL.

This clonotype was seen at least ten times. This rearrangement joins TRBV12-3 or TRBV12-4 to TRBJ2-2, with D hard to call. Trimming removed 6 bases at V and 5 bases at J, with 4 bases between. This CDR3 spans 11 amino acids. The CDR3 here is CASRGTGELFF. The DNA of the CDR3 is TGTGCCAGCAGGGGGACCGGGGAGCTGTTTTTT.

Comments on this clonotype: An end of the junction does not agree with germline; a read error may underlie this. The chain links TRBV10-3 to TRBJ1-5; D is unresolved. The V gene's germline CDR1 is ENHRY and CDR2 SYGVKD. The CDR3 has 12 residues. The CDR3 nucleotides are TGTGCCATCAGTAGTATAAATCAGCCCCAGAGTTTT. Residues: CAISSINQPQSF.

V gene TRBV19 combines with J gene TRBJ2-2; TRBD1 might be the D (6 bases). The CDR3 is 16 amino acids. Germline V gene data show CDR1 as LNHDA and CDR2 as SQIVND (reference sequence). Trimming took 7 bases from V and 0 from J, leaving 15 bases between them. CDR3 in amino acids: CASIRSEGANTGELFF. The CDR3 nucleotides are TGTGCCAGTATCAGGAGCGAGGGGGCGAACACCGGGGAGCTGTTTTTT.

The genes are TRBV27 and TRBJ2-5; 11 positions agree with TRBD1. Germline trimming cut 4 bases from V and 7 bases from J; bases unmatched to any gene: 8. Germline assignment: CDR1 MNHEY and CDR2 SMNVEV (reference sequence). The CDR3 contains 15 residues. CDR3 region: CASSSGTGGAPTQYF. The DNA for the CDR3 is TGTGCCAGCAGTTCTGGGACAGGGGGTGCTCCGACCCAGTACTTC.

This clonotype was seen at least ten times. The chain has TRBV7-9 and TRBJ1-6; the D gene is possibly TRBD1 (6 bases). The CDR3 runs 15 residues. Trimming left V 5 bases short and J 8 bases short, with 16 bases between. From germline, CDR1 is SEHNR and CDR2 FQNEAQ (reference sequence). In DNA, the CDR3 is TGTGCCAGCAGCCCCCCGGGGGGCGGGGATTCACCCCTCCACTTT. Translating it yields CASSPPGGGDSPLHF.

The chain uses TRBV28 and TRBJ1-2, with D possibly TRBD1 on 6 matching bases. Germline CDR1 and CDR2: MDHEN and SYDVKM. The V and J ends lost 4 bases and 8 bases respectively, with 20 bases between them. The CDR3 sequence is 15 residues long. CDR3 residues: CASSSTGTSARGYTF. CDR3 sequence (DNA): TGTGCCAGCAGTTCCACCGGGACATCCGCACGGGGCTACACCTTC.

This clonotype was observed at least ten times. This rearrangement joins TRBV7-9 to TRBJ1-6; 10 bases align to TRBD1. J gave up 8 bases and V 1 base, and 2 bases lay outside the gene matches. The CDR3 covers 15 residues. Per germline, CDR1 SEHNR and CDR2 FQNEAQ (reference sequence). The CDR3 nucleotides are TGTGCCAGCAGCTTAGGTGACAGGGGGCATTCACCCCTCCACTTT. It yields the protein CASSLGDRGHSPLHF. The variable domain in full, with the rest retrieved from reference TRBV7-9 and TRBJ1-6, is DTGVSQNPRHKITKRGQNVTFRCDPISEHNRLYWYRQTLGQGPEFLTYFQNEAQLEKSRLLSDRFSAERPKGSFSTLEIQRTEQGDSAMYLCASSLGDRGHSPLHFGNGTRLTVT.

This clonotype came up a few times. The rearrangement uses TRBV6-6 and TRBJ1-2; 7 positions match TRBD1. Germline lookup yields CDR1 MNHNY and CDR2 SVGAGI (reference sequence). Trimming cost V 5 bases and J 7 bases; bases outside gene matches: 1. The CDR3 is made up of 11 amino acids. The CDR3 sequence: CASSAGGGYTF. As DNA, the CDR3 is TGTGCCAGCAGTGCAGGGGGTGGCTACACCTTC.

The table lists this clonotype with many counts. This chain connects TRBV5-1 to TRBJ1-1, with D possibly matching TRBD1 (6 bases). The germline gives CDR1 SGHRS, CDR2 YFSETQ. Deletions cut 4 bases from V and 5 bases from J, with 18 bases between. This CDR3 is 15 amino acids long. The chain's CDR3 is CASSPGGGAKTEAFF. The DNA of the CDR3 is TGCGCCAGCAGCCCCGGTGGGGGGGCAAAAACTGAAGCTTTCTTT.

This clonotype was seen at least ten times. This chain connects TRBV20-1 to TRBJ1-2; maybe TRBD1 (6 bases). With 5 bases removed from V and 3 bases from J, the gap between germline ends came to 13 bases. The CDR3 contains 13 residues. Germline-derived CDR1 and CDR2 are DFQATT and SNEGSKA (reference sequence). The CDR3 protein is CSAANRDDYGYTF. CDR3 DNA sequence: TGCAGTGCTGCCAACAGGGATGACTATGGCTACACCTTC.

This clonotype has ten or more counts. V usage is TRBV28 and J usage is TRBJ2-7, with no clear D. This CDR3 spans 13 amino acids. The V and J ends lost 1 base and 4 bases respectively, with 8 bases between them. Germline assignment: CDR1 MDHEN and CDR2 SYDVKM. As DNA, the CDR3 is TGTGCCAGCAGTTTATCTGCCCTTTACGAGCAGTACTTC. As protein: CASSLSALYEQYF. Complete variable domain (other parts from reference TRBV28 and TRBJ2-7): DVKVTQSSRYLVKRTGEKVFLECVQDMDHENMFWYRQDPGLGLRLIYFSYDVKMKEKGDIPEGYSVSREKKERFSLILESASTNQTSMYLCASSLSALYEQYFGPGTRLTVT.